This TCR beta chain was recovered during a study of tumor-infiltrating lymphocytes in primary liver carcinoma. TCR beta cDNA was made from approximately 500 ng total RNA with a constant-region primer. Three nested multiplex PCR rounds, a slightly modified ARM-PCR method, built the TCR beta libraries. TRBV1-TRBV30 forward primers paired with a C-beta reverse primer drove the first two PCR rounds, around 10 cycles each. TCRdb analysed the multiplex PCR reads with MiXCR anew, one entry per CDR3 protein. The sample lists about 54,000 distinct CDR3 sequences; 70% to 75% were seen once. Trimming took off 6 bases at V and 10 bases at J, with 19 bases between the two ends. Per germline, CDR1 SQVTM and CDR2 ANQGSEA. This CDR3 is 13 amino acids long. Study-wide points: Blood had a significantly lower top-250-clone fraction than tumors did (p = 0.039).

From about 20-30 mg of unsorted bulk tissue, DNA and RNA were co-extracted together. Donors underwent surgery for histopathologically diagnosed primary liver carcinoma. Sampling of every tumor involved five separate regions. These included the tumor centre. On this clonotype itself: Its specificity is unknown.

The TCR was taken from a middle-aged man with primary liver carcinoma and hepatitis B virus infection. Sequenced sample: liver tumor tissue from sampling region 2. Subset: tumor region T2, inferior pole. The chain uses TRBV29-1 and TRBJ2-1, with D unresolved. CDR3 protein: CSVDPNSYREQFF. The CDR3 DNA follows: TGCAGCGTCGACCCAAACTCCTACAGAGAGCAGTTCTTC.